These T cell receptor beta chains were read from a single sample in a study of CD8 T cells in Susac syndrome. In TCRdb, the immunoSEQ multiplex PCR reads were re-called with MiXCR into one record per CDR3 protein. Among 180,000 or so distinct CDR3 sequences listed, about 93% were seen once. The sequencing sample was made of CD4+ T cells from PBMCs. These receptors were obtained from a human donor in good health. Both conserved end residues are trimmed from each CDR3. Each record gives: V gene, J gene, CDR3 protein.

TRBV7-6	TRBJ2-2	ASSLIPATGGGTGELF
TRBV4-3	TRBJ1-2	ASSQAQTRIYGYT
TRBV4-3	TRBJ1-6	ASSQDPGSNSPLH
TRBV7-2	TRBJ1-6	ASSQGAGGDSPLH
TRBV6-5	TRBJ1-2	ASSYSSTGRVYYGYT
TRBV19	TRBJ2-1	ASKGSGGGTEQF
TRBV30	TRBJ1-2	AWSIIQGSRGYT
TRBV20-1	TRBJ1-5	SARDRANQPQH
TRBV3-1	TRBJ1-3	ASSPTSGNTIY
TRBV29-1	TRBJ1-2	SATGFYGYT
TRBV29-1	TRBJ2-4	SVLPRQADGAKNIQY
TRBV7-2	TRBJ2-2	ASSWRTSTGELF
TRBV29-1	TRBJ1-1	SVVQGLSTEAF
TRBV5-1	TRBJ2-5	ASRPGRQETQY
TRBV5-1	TRBJ2-5	ASSLLDRGETQY
TRBV5-1	TRBJ2-1	ASSTGQGDEQF
TRBV7-9	TRBJ2-6	ASTRGTGRTGANVLT
TRBV2	TRBJ2-7	ASRELDRFYEQY
TRBV28	TRBJ2-3	ASSLSRDTQY
TRBV7-2	TRBJ1-5	ASSATRGQPQH
TRBV5-1	TRBJ1-5	ASRQGDNQPQH
TRBV7-8	TRBJ2-6	ASSLGAQGAAGANVLT
TRBV2	TRBJ1-2	ASSARQDYYGYT
TRBV7-9	TRBJ2-3	ASSLSGDTQY
TRBV5-4	TRBJ2-3	ASSFWTGSTDTQY
TRBV9	TRBJ2-5	ASSAQTGGQETQY
TRBV18	TRBJ1-1	ASSPAMNTEAF
TRBV6-5	TRBJ1-2	ASSYSRGYGYT
TRBV7-2	TRBJ2-2	ASRVSGGSGELF
TRBV29-1	TRBJ1-5	SVGGTENQPQH
TRBV20-1	TRBJ2-5	SLAGQEETQY
TRBV2	TRBJ1-5	ASSERGEGQPQH
TRBV7-2	TRBJ2-3	ASSTGGPDTQY
TRBV20-1	TRBJ2-3	SARQGARADTQY
TRBV12-3/TRBV12-4	TRBJ1-1	ASASSRDTEAF
TRBV7-2	TRBJ1-3	ASSLDRSSTIY
TRBV6-5	TRBJ2-5	ASSRQGWTQY
TRBV29-1	TRBJ1-5	SVNTGTGGNQPQH
TRBV20-1	TRBJ2-1	SASGGANEQF
TRBV2	TRBJ2-1	ASSETSYNEQF
TRBV12-3/TRBV12-4	TRBJ2-1	ASSGHVSHEQF
TRBV29-1	TRBJ2-3	SAFPGGSDTQY
TRBV5-6	TRBJ1-6	ASSWAGTYNSPLH
TRBV5-4	TRBJ1-2	ASSSYDSGGYT
TRBV30	TRBJ1-1	AWGRGYTEAF
TRBV9	TRBJ2-1	ASSVAVGYNEQF
TRBV24-1	TRBJ2-4	ATSDPFGGADIQY
TRBV29-1	TRBJ2-7	SVGQIGYEQY
TRBV3-1	TRBJ2-3	ASSQDTSYGADTQY
TRBV2	TRBJ1-4	ASSDQTTREKLF